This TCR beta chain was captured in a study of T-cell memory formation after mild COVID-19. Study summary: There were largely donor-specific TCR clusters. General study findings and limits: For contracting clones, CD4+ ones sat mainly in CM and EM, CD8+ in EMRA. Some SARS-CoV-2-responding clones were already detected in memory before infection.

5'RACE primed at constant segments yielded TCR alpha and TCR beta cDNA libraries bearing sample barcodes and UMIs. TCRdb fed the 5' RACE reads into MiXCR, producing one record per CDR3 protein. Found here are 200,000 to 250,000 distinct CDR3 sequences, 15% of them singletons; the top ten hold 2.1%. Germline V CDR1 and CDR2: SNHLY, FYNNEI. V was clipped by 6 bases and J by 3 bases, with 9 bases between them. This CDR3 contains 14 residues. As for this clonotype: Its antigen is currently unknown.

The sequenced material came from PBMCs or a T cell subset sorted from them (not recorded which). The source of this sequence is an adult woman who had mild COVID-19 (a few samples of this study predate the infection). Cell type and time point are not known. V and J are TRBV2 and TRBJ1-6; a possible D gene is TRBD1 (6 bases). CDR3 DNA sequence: TGTGCCAGCAGGCGAGGGGGCTATAATTCACCCCTCCACTTT. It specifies CASRRGGYNSPLHF.